This T cell receptor (beta chain) comes out of a study of cytomegalovirus exposure and HLA in healthy donors. Study-wide points: According to a subsequent analysis, TCR clusters identified in the first cohort showed a tendency to co-occur across the approximately 120 validation repertoires.

Repertoires were generated with immunoSEQ multiplex PCR, while TCRdb's copy carries only in-frame clones and drops some. The table has about 250,000 clones, about 87% seen once. Germline V gives CDR1 SGDLS, CDR2 YYNGEE. The CDR3 extends over 16 amino acids. V gave up 0 bases and J gave up 5 bases; unmatched junction bases: 8. Of note for this clone: Its antigen remains unidentified.

The sequence was obtained from a man in his late teens or twenties in good health and CMV-seronegative. The sequencing sample was made of PBMCs. The genes are TRBV9 and TRBJ2-1, with 7 bases lining up with TRBD2. The DNA of the CDR3 is TGTGCCAGCAGCGTAGTCGGGGAGGGCCTAAACAATGAGCAGTTCTTC. It yields the protein CASSVVGEGLNNEQFF. Variable domain in full (rest from reference TRBV9 and TRBJ2-1): DSGVTQTPKHLITATGQRVTLRCSPRSGDLSVYWYQQSLDQGLQFLIQYYNGEERAKGNILERFSAQQFPDLHSELNLSSLELGDSALYFCASSVVGEGLNNEQFFGPGTRLTVL.